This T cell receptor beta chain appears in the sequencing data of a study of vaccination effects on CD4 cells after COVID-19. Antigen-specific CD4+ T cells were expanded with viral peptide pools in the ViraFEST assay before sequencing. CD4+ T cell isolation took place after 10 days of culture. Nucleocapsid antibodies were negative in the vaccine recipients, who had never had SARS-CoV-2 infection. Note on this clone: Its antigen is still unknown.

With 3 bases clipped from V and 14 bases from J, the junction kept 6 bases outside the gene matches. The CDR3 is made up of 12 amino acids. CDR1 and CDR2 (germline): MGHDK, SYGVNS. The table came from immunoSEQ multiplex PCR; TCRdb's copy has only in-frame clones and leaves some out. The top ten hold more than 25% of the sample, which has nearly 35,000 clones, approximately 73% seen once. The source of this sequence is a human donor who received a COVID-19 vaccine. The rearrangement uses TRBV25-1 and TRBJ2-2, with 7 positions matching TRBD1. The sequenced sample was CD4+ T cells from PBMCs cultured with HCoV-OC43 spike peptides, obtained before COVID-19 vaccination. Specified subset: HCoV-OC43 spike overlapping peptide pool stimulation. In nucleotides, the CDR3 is TGTGCCAGCAGTGACTGGGACAGCGTCCTGTTTTTT. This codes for CASSDWDSVLFF.